This T cell receptor beta chain stems from a study of persistence of HIV-infected CD4 T cells (dated by TCRdb to 2018 to 2020). General notes on the study: CMV- and HIV-1 Gag-responding CD4+ T cells were isolated from ART-treated individuals so that antigen-driven clonal expansion of HIV-1-infected cells could be examined. Peripheral blood samples of up to roughly 180 mL were obtained at multiple time points, with the exception of two participants, for whom leukapheresis was performed at a single time point. The median time participants had been on suppressive ART was 8 years. In the cross-participant TCR cluster analysis, about eight participants were included for CMV and more than five participants were included for Gag. Proviral sequencing was used to assess clonality among infected cells, whereas TCRbeta sequencing gauged the clonality of all cells within each sorted population.

Turning to this clone: Its binding antigen is unknown. It has no much larger one-base neighbor in the sample; base qualities were not kept.

The treatment or condition label for this specimen denotes: suppressive antiretroviral therapy. Cells were stimulated with a pool of overlapping HIV-1 Gag 15-mer peptides at roughly 0.99 ug per peptide per mL. Memory populations depleted of antigen-responding cells were obtained by sorting nonresponding CD40L-negative CD69-negative CD45RO-high memory CD4+ T cells. Participants were HIV-1-infected adults who started suppressive ART during chronic infection. Plasma HIV-1 RNA had been undetectable (below 50 copies/mL) in participants for at least 4 years. To be included, participants needed a CD4+ T cell count above 400 cells/uL and a positive CMV serology. Before stimulation, PBMCs were isolated using density centrifugation and then depleted of CD8+ T cells. For roughly 17 hours, CD8-depleted PBMCs were stimulated with anti-CD28/CD49d costimulation, a CD40-blocking antibody, and enfuvirtide, which was added to prevent new infections. Cells were sorted on a Beckman Coulter MoFlo Legacy or XDP sorter, with propidium iodide excluding dead cells. The QIAamp DNA Mini Kit was used for genomic DNA extraction from samples above one million cells, and the Quick-DNA Microprep Kit was used otherwise.

The paper's findings and limits, for the study overall: TCRbeta richness in CMV- and Gag-responding cells was significantly lower than in anti-CD3/anti-CD28-responding cells; CMV-responding cells had higher oligoclonality than CD3/CD28-stimulated and Gag-responding cells. Within the same sorted populations, how oligoclonal the TCRs were correlated with how oligoclonal the proviruses were. The study involved few individuals and tested only a limited range of antigens. Antigen-responding cells were enriched for degenerate expanded CDR3beta sequences, which suggests convergent selection of CD4+ responses to CMV and Gag. Because the TCR analyses were done in bulk, restricting them to just the rare CMV-responding cells that actually carried HIV-1 proviruses was not possible.

The immunoSEQ hsTCRB assay version 4 in survey mode was used to sequence TCRbeta repertoires from genomic DNA. For TCRbeta sequencing, genomic DNA was diluted to about 9.5 ng/uL, and up to roughly 1 ug was used per sample. Processing in the source paper ran as follows. TCRbeta data were analyzed in ImmunoSeq Analyzer 3.0, with diversity computed on productive nucleotide rearrangements. The improved Chao index was used to estimate lower-bound TCR diversity, and the Gini coefficient was used to estimate clonality using the Immunarch R package. Nucleotide rearrangements that differed but encoded the same CDR3beta amino acid sequence were counted as separate clonotypes. Differential abundance analysis identified TCRbeta sequences significantly enriched in antigen-responding cells relative to anti-CD3/anti-CD28-activated cells. TCRs were clustered by predicted peptide-MHC specificity with GLIPH2, both within individual participants and across merged participant data sets. As stored in TCRdb, this immuneACCESS dataset retains in-frame rearrangements with V and J assigned. A fraction of the clones does not appear; measured against another copy, unresolved V genes explain less than half of the discrepancy, and the remainder lacks a known reason. V, J and clone size are those of that table, while D and trimming were read from the DNA. The sample includes approximately 39,000 clones, with around 86% observed a single time. Of the sample, 0.9% to 1% is held by the ten largest clones.

The germline V gene specifies SGDLS as CDR1 and YYNGEE as CDR2. Trimming at the junction amounts to 3 bases on V and 6 bases on J, and the germline ends lie 11 bases apart. CDR3 length: 13 amino acids, cysteine to phenylalanine. Only the CDR3 part of the read is kept: 39 bases, read in frame from the first base. Here the sequenced sample was cultured CD4+ T cells from PBMCs, taken from a patient who received antiretroviral therapy. Explained via the paper, the cell subset or site label denotes: CD40L-CD69- CD45RO-high memory CD4 T cells not responding to Gag peptides. The rearrangement joined TRBV9 to TRBJ2-3; TRBD1 is perhaps the D gene, given 6 matching bases. The clonotype originates from an adult with HIV. The donor label of this sample is uncertain. The CDR3 reads as follows: CASSGGPGDTQYF. The bases read TGTGCCAGCAGCGGGGGGCCGGGGGATACGCAGTATTTT.